Shown below are 9 T cell receptor beta chains from a single sample sequenced in a study of T cell responses to AZD1222 COVID-19 vaccine. The data were produced by immunoSEQ multiplex PCR, yet TCRdb's version contains in-frame clones alone and is incomplete. The sample holds approximately 89,000 clones, about 93% seen once. Sequencing was performed on peripheral blood, taken 28 days after the second AZD1222 dose. All receptors derive from an adult who received the AZD1222 COVID-19 vaccine.

V gene TRBV5-1 combines with J gene TRBJ1-5, with D perhaps matching TRBD1 (5 bases). The CDR3 has 16 amino acids. V was clipped by 4 bases and J by 0 bases, with 14 bases between them. CDR1 and CDR2 from the germline V gene are SGHRS and YFSETQ. CDR3 coding DNA: TGCGCCAGCAGCCCCTACCTTGGGGGTAGCAATCAGCCCCAGCATTTT. It codes for CASSPYLGGSNQPQHF.

The J gene is TRBJ1-2, the V gene TRBV27, with D perhaps TRBD1 (5 bases). The V gene lost 5 bases and the J gene lost 4 bases, with 26 bases spanning the gap. The CDR3 runs to 18 residues. Germline lookup yields CDR1 MNHEY and CDR2 SMNVEV (reference sequence). As DNA, the CDR3 is TGTGCCAGCAGTACAATCATGGCGCCGGGACCGAGCGTCTATGGCTACACCTTC. Translating it yields CASSTIMAPGPSVYGYTF.

The chain is built from TRBV30 and TRBJ1-6; tentatively, D is TRBD1 (6 bases). The ends were cut back, 2 bases at V and 7 bases at J, with 15 bases in the middle. There are 15 residues in the CDR3. Looked up from germline, CDR1 is GTSNPN and CDR2 is SVGIG (reference sequence). In DNA, the CDR3 is TGTGCCTGGAGTCTAGGGGTCAGGGGAAATTCACCCCTCCACTTT. It translates to CAWSLGVRGNSPLHF.

The chain is built from TRBV7-8 and TRBJ1-5, with a possible D match to TRBD1 (5 bases). V lost 0 bases and J lost 1, with 10 bases in between. Germline CDR1 is SGHVS and CDR2 is FQNEAQ. The CDR3 loop spans 16 amino acids. The CDR3 region is CASSLAGGPSNQPQHF. CDR3 in DNA: TGTGCCAGCAGCTTAGCGGGGGGTCCCAGCAATCAGCCCCAGCATTTT.

The chain has TRBV10-3 and TRBJ2-1; D ambiguous. Germline V gene sequence: CDR1 ENHRY, CDR2 SYGVKD. V was shortened by 5 bases and J by 6 bases, with 8 bases between the two germline ends. This CDR3 has 12 amino acids. CDR3 region: CAISRWGNEQFF. The CDR3 DNA is TGTGCCATCAGTAGGTGGGGCAATGAGCAGTTCTTC.

This chain joins TRBV6-5 and TRBJ2-5; 7 bases fit TRBD1. This CDR3 comprises 14 residues. The germline CDR1 and CDR2 sequences are MNHEY and SVGAGI. Losses at the gene ends were 9 bases for V and 1 base for J; bases not matched to a gene: 8. The CDR3 loop reads CASRQGIGQETQYF. CDR3 DNA: TGTGCCAGTAGACAGGGAATAGGCCAAGAGACCCAGTACTTC.

Comment on this clone: This may come from a read error, since a much larger clone is one base off. The CDR3 spells CACCWGWSGGWDEQFF. The CDR3 coding sequence is TGTGCCTGCTGTTGGGGGTGGAGCGGAGGGTGGGATGAGCAGTTCTTC. This chain links TRBV6-5 with TRBJ2-1; D is possibly TRBD2 (6 bases). The V gene lost 11 bases and the J gene lost 8 bases, with 28 bases spanning the gap. The CDR3 runs to 16 residues. Germline CDR1 and CDR2: MNHEY and SVGAGI.

V is TRBV3-1 (or the pseudogene TRBV3-2) and J is TRBJ1-1; no clear D. The CDR3 runs to 15 residues. Germline CDR1 LGHDT, CDR2 YNNKEL (reference sequence). V lost 4 bases, J lost 1 base, and 13 bases lay in between. CDR3 coding DNA: TGTGCCAGCAGCCCGATTTATCGGGGGAACACTGAAGCTTTCTTT. It translates to CASSPIYRGNTEAFF.

In its sample, this clone was seen once. The chain links TRBV3-1 (or the pseudogene TRBV3-2) to TRBJ2-3; no clear D. This CDR3 comprises 12 residues. Germline V gene data show CDR1 as LGHDT and CDR2 as YNNKEL (reference sequence). V was trimmed by 4 bases and J by 6 bases, leaving 8 bases between them. CDR3 residues: CASSLTDDTQYF. Written as DNA, the CDR3 is TGTGCCAGCAGCCTTACGGATGATACGCAGTATTTT.